The source of this T cell receptor (beta chain) is a study of response to subunit inactivated influenza vaccine. TCRdb recomputed calls from the RT-PCR reads with MiXCR, one row per CDR3 protein. Altogether some 600,000 distinct CDR3 sequences are present, about 15% being singletons, with the ten largest covering about 7.6%. Study-wide points: The authors suggested that every seasonal influenza vaccination recruits few new T cells.

Of note for this clonotype: Its specificity is unknown.

V shed 5 bases and J shed 0 bases, with 12 bases lying between them. The germline CDR1 and CDR2 sequences are DFQATT and SNEGSKA (reference sequence). This CDR3 is built from 14 residues. This material consisted of PBMCs from blood, taken approximately 15 days before vaccination. The receptor's source is a middle-aged man who received an inactivated influenza vaccine. V gene TRBV20-1 combines with J gene TRBJ2-3; TRBD1 might be the D (5 bases). The CDR3: CSASDIGSTDTQYF. The CDR3 DNA is TGCAGTGCTTCGGACATCGGGAGCACAGATACGCAGTATTTT.